The sample holds a few counts of the clone carrying this TCR beta chain. Germline loops: CDR1 SNHLY, CDR2 FYNNEI. With 8 bases removed from V and 9 bases from J, the gap between germline ends came to 17 bases. CDR3 length: 13 residues. Then a second PCR, running about 6 to 12 cycles, was carried out with a sample-barcoded 5' primer and a J-beta primer mix. TCRdb re-called the 5' RACE reads with MiXCR, one entry per CDR3 protein. The repertoire holds hundreds of thousands of distinct CDR3 sequences, with 62% as singletons. The sample comes from a study of blood T cells in healthy people across ages. Source material: blood. The chain joins TRBV2 to TRBJ2-1, with D possibly matching TRBD2 (7 bases). The receptor's source is a man aged 30-40 years in good health. The CDR3 coding sequence is TGTGCCAGCGGGGGCCCGACTAGCCGTGAGCAGTTCTTC. Protein: CASGGPTSREQFF.